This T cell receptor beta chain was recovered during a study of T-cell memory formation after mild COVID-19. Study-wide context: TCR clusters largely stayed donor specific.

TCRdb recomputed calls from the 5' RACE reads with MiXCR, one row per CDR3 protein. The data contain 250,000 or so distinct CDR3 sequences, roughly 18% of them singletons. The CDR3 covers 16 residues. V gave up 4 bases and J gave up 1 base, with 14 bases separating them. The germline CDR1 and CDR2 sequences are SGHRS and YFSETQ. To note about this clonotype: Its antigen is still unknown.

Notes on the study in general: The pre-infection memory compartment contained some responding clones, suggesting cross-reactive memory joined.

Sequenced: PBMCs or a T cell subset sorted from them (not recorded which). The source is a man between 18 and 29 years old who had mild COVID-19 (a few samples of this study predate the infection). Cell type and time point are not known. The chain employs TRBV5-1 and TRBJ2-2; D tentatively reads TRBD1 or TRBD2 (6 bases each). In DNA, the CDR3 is TGCGCCAGCAGCAGTGTCAGGGGACTGAACACCGGGGAGCTGTTTTTT. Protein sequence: CASSSVRGLNTGELFF.